The source of this TCR beta chain is a study of shared clonotypes between healthy human individuals. Within Nashville, Tennessee resided all donors, each a Caucasian adult. The data were produced by immunoSEQ multiplex PCR, yet TCRdb's version contains in-frame clones alone and is incomplete. This table holds 550,000 to 700,000 clones, around 78% found once. Specimen: memory CD4+ T cells sorted from blood. Subset given: CD45RA-negative fraction. The source of this sequence is a woman between 25 and 40 years old in good health.

The CDR3 region has the DNA TGTGCCAGCAGCCCTTTACTAGCGCCCATACAATACGAGCAGTACTTC. Its translation: CASSPLLAPIQYEQYF. The chain has TRBV11-2 and TRBJ2-7; 7 bases match TRBD2. Trimming removed 5 bases from V and 4 bases from J; junction bases left unmatched: 14. This CDR3 has 16 amino acids. Looked up from germline, CDR1 is SGHAT and CDR2 is FQNNGV.